This paragraph reports one T cell receptor (beta chain). The sample originates from a study of blood T cell repertoires in COVID-19. The trim removed 0 bases at V and 0 bases at J, leaving 4 bases unmatched. CDR1 is MGHRA, CDR2 YSYEKL, per germline. The CDR3 has 16 residues. Under the authors' procedure: Reference gene primer amplification yielded estimated nucleated cell counts. Clones were sequenced by immunoSEQ multiplex PCR, and TCRdb holds only the in-frame ones, with some missing. V and J calls plus clone size are reproduced from that table; the DNA served to infer D and trimming. In the table there are about 430,000 clones, around nine tenths of which are singletons.

This clonotype was sampled from a man aged 18-30 years with COVID-19, enrolled during active disease. The sequenced sample was peripheral blood. The chain links TRBV4-1 to TRBJ2-7; 8 nucleotides match TRBD2. The CDR3 coding sequence is TGCGCCAGCAGCCAAGATACTAGCGGATACTCCTACGAGCAGTACTTC. Its translation is CASSQDTSGYSYEQYF.